This T cell receptor beta chain was captured in a study of cytomegalovirus exposure and HLA in healthy donors (TCRdb year 2017). Looking at the study overall: An earlier analysis of roughly 570 of the donors reported 250 to 300 Gb of sequence data and 95 million to 140 million unique TCR beta sequences obtained from some 200 million T cells. A later analysis re-analyzed previously published TCR beta repertoires from roughly 600 donors and added high-resolution HLA genotyping to study TCR occurrence patterns. Rather than drawing on any new phenotypic data, the later analysis identified candidate immune exposures from TCR beta sequences and the way those sequences occurred across donors. Typing coverage differed by locus: A, B, C, DRB1 and DQB1 were typed in roughly 620-630 donors, DQA1 in roughly 510, DPA1 in around 600, and DPB1 in around 490. Of the 300 to 450 genotyped donors, 65% to 90% fell in the genetic ancestry cluster associated with self-reported Caucasian donors. The study combined high-throughput TCR immunosequencing, statistical association of individual TCRs with disease status, and machine learning to predict cytomegalovirus infection status. Donor age, sex, ethnicity and CMV serostatus were compiled alongside the repertoire data. Across approximately 400 genotyped donors of the cohort, an average of approximately 240,000 unique TCR beta nucleotide sequences per donor were sequenced, and approximately 19% of those sequences were non-productive. About five DR-DQ haplotypes were handled as single units for association and clustering, since linkage in the cohort was strong. Using immunosequencing, the study profiled T cell repertoires from around 680 subjects and related those repertoires to cytomegalovirus serostatus. Both class I and class II loci were covered by HLA typing, at four-digit resolution. A later genetic analysis used genome-wide SNP genotypes for about 60% of the 666 donors, treating that subset as a discovery cohort. An early release that covered some 640 HLA-typed donors contained approximately 300 gigabases of sequencing data and tens of millions of unique TCR sequences. The aim of the study was to test whether cataloging public T cell receptors could identify signatures of past pathogen exposure. A separate validation cohort of roughly 110 different subjects was used in addition to the roughly 700-subject first cohort. All discovery cohort repertoires had been generated on a single sequencing platform. An earlier analysis of several hundred of the donors applied high-throughput TCR beta sequencing to assess whether each TCR beta V gene segment acted as functional or pseudogenic.

Remarks on this clone: What antigen it recognizes has not been identified. Base-call qualities are not available, and no considerably larger clone is one nucleotide away.

The CDR3 has 15 amino acids, counting the end cysteine and phenylalanine. Only the CDR3 region is kept as DNA, spanning 45 bases read in frame from base 1. According to the germline V gene (reference sequence), CDR1 reads SGHNT and CDR2 reads YYREEE. V is cut by 1 base and J by 1 base, and the space between the germline ends is 11 bases. Library creation used the immunoSEQ multiplex PCR assay. The multiplex PCR relied on a mix of 60 forward primers for TCR Vbeta segments and 13 reverse primers for TCR Jbeta segments. The CDR3 region of rearranged TCR beta genes was amplified from genomic DNA by a multiplex PCR assay. The Illumina HiSeq System was used to sequence the amplified TCR beta libraries as 87-base-pair reads. For the original study's pipeline: A later analysis tallied some 79 million unique TCR beta chains across the 666 repertoires, and approximately 12 million of those chains were shared by two or more donors. Raw reads were error-corrected and collapsed into unique sequences with a nearest-neighbor algorithm that merged closely related sequences to remove PCR and sequencing errors. Alignment of CDR3 sequences to IMGT reference sequences was used to assign V, D and J gene segments. Each retained sequence needed at least a six-nucleotide match to both a V gene segment and a J gene segment. A rearrangement was called productive if the CDR3 had no stop codons and remained in frame with V and J, and every other rearrangement was called non-productive. CDR3 was defined by IMGT convention, running from the second conserved V-encoded cysteine to the conserved J-encoded phenylalanine. The earlier analysis of about 590 of the donors excluded sequences that lacked an unambiguous match to a single V gene segment. In an earlier analysis of a few hundred of the donors, a V segment was called functional when productive rearrangements were above 56.7%, and segregating when the standard deviation between donors exceeded 5%. To diagnose cytomegalovirus status from the catalog of TCR beta chain sequences, a statistical classification framework was built. A later analysis assigned V and J genes by comparing TCR nucleotide sequences with IMGT/GENE-DB human TR gene sequences. In a later analysis, CDR3 sequences and most-parsimonious VDJ recombination scenarios were assigned using the TCRdist pipeline. In a later analysis, every TCR beta chain was defined by the combination of its CDR3 amino acid sequence and its V-gene family, and reads without a unique V-gene family were dropped. As a way to deal with suspected cross-contamination and a sequencing artifact, a later analysis dropped roughly 600 nucleotide sequences that were highly shared and had low generation probability. For each public chain, a later analysis derived a clonal expansion index from normalized ranks of inferred template counts within each repertoire. A later analysis computed generation probabilities with a VDJ recombination model fitted to out-of-frame rearrangements, and checked the results against IGoR. In a later analysis, TCR-TCR, TCR-HLA and TCR-CMV co-occurrence was scored with hypergeometric tests, and a repertoire-size bias correction was applied to TCR pairs. False discovery rates were estimated in a later analysis by permuting HLA or CMV assignments 20 times. In a later analysis, co-occurring TCRs were grouped using DBSCAN, and TCRdist sequence similarity was added for clustering within HLA-allele-positive subsets. Co-occurrence clustering excluded repertoires with fewer than 30,000 or more than 120,000 public chains, plus five with anomalous nucleotide sharing. The clones in this table, taken by TCRdb from immuneACCESS, are in-frame only. Not every clone is retained; where verified, under half of the shortfall comes from an unresolved V gene, and the cause of the rest is unknown. V and J calls and clone size are given by that table; D and trimming were obtained from the DNA. This sample is represented by 150,000 to 200,000 clones; about four fifths of them were singletons. The ten most abundant clones make up 2.9% of the sample.

The cohort was made up of roughly 670 healthy bone marrow donors. At the time of sampling, all cohort members were nominally healthy, though unrecorded immune exposures were likely present. The donor was CMV seronegative and was included in the group of a few hundred seronegative cohort members. Every donor gave a peripheral blood sample, and the peripheral blood mononuclear cells from that sample were used for TCR beta sequencing. The Qiagen DNeasy Blood Extraction Kit was used to extract genomic DNA from the blood cell samples. Summary of the overall study and its limitations: An association between a missense DCLRE1C variant and V-gene and J-gene trimming of TCR beta chains was found in a later genetic analysis and replicated in an independent cohort. Linkage disequilibrium might explain the correlated functional status among segregating V segments, but an unknown experimental factor could not be ruled out. Roughly uniform sequencing depth across donors was assumed in presence/absence analyses, although this assumption may not hold. A cluster of highly shared sequence variants was judged likely to be a technical artifact of the sequencing pipeline. A further reported finding was that TCR beta sequences accurately predicted the HLA-A and HLA-B alleles for most subjects in the first cohort. Because some donors lacked HLA typing at each locus, the association tests relied only on the typed subset. The authors suggested that the approach could potentially be generalized to other disease states and immunological phenotypes. Several of the top co-occurrence clusters appeared to be linked to parvovirus B19, influenza, CMV and Epstein-Barr virus, according to a later analysis. CMV serostatus was the only immune exposure information available for the cohort. In vitro tests confirmed that three of the cytomegalovirus-associated TCR beta chains recognize cytomegalovirus antigens. While some public TCRs were present in many individuals, most TCR sequences turned up only very rarely across donors. The cohort was sequenced for TCR beta chains only, and without alpha or paired-chain data the features that could be detected were limited. According to a later analysis, TCR association rates differed among HLA loci, with DRB1 alleles showing the most associated TCRs and HLA-C alleles showing the fewest. Because counts were too low, seventeen rarely observed V segments, including chromosome 9 orphons, were left out of the earlier analysis of 500 to 650 of the donors. Some IMGT-functional V segments, including TRBV6-2 and TRBV6-3, could not be told apart with the 87-base-pair reads, so those segments were excluded. A later analysis associated about 16,000 TCR beta sequences with specific HLA alleles at a false discovery rate of 0.05. An earlier analysis of around 500 of the donors showed that most TCR beta V segments appeared in productive rearrangements either about 87% or about 30% of the time, which broadly matched IMGT annotations. The classifier was reported to diagnose cytomegalovirus status with high specificity and sensitivity in both the original cohort and the validation cohort. In a later analysis, most CMV-associated TCR beta chains were found to appear HLA-restricted, with HLA associations seemingly driven largely by CMV exposure. Compared with the 666-donor mean, donors in an Asian-associated ancestry cluster had fewer N-insertions in productive TCRs, according to a later genetic analysis. Assigning TCR associations to individual alleles was difficult when HLA alleles, especially DR and DQ, strongly co-occurred. A later analysis found that HLA-associated TCR beta chains were more clonally expanded and had lower generation probabilities than equally common non-associated chains. In the study, 150 to 200 TCR beta chains were listed as associated with cytomegalovirus.

This sequence uses TRBV5-4 and TRBJ1-1; 5 matching bases give a weak D call of TRBD1. This receptor was taken from a female donor in good health and CMV-seronegative. Sample: PBMCs. Read as DNA, the sequence is TGTGCCAGCAGCTTGCAGGACACCCAGAACACTGAAGCTTTCTTT. This encodes CASSLQDTQNTEAFF.